Presented here are 5 T cell receptor beta chains from one specimen sequenced in a study of blood T cell repertoires in COVID-19. TCRdb keeps only in-frame clones here, not all; method: immunoSEQ multiplex PCR. The table lists about 140,000 clones, about 91% of them singletons, with 1.5% to 1.7% in the top ten. Material for sequencing was peripheral blood. The receptor source for this set is an older woman with acute or convalescent COVID-19.

The chain is built from TRBV6-6 and TRBJ1-6, with a weak D call TRBD1 (5 bases). The CDR3 contains 15 residues. Germline CDR1 MNHNY, CDR2 SVGAGI (reference sequence). V lost 4 bases, J lost 5 bases, and 12 bases lay in between. In nucleotides, the CDR3 is TGTGCCAGCAGTTTGGGGCCTTTCCATAATTCACCCCTCCACTTT. Its translation is CASSLGPFHNSPLHF.

This chain connects TRBV4-3 to TRBJ2-3; 7 bases are a match to TRBD2. The CDR3 is 17 amino acids. From germline, CDR1 is LGHNA and CDR2 YSLEER. Trimming at V came to 0 bases and at J to 2 bases, leaving 8 bases not matched to a gene. The CDR3 sequence: CASSQESPGLPTDTQYF. In nucleotides, the CDR3 is TGCGCCAGCAGCCAAGAGTCGCCGGGACTACCCACAGATACGCAGTATTTT.

The chain recombines TRBV2 with TRBJ1-2, with TRBD1 matching over 10 bases. V shed 4 bases and J 8 bases; nucleotides not matched to a gene: 13. CDR1 is SNHLY and CDR2 is FYNNEI in the germline V gene. This CDR3 comprises 16 residues. The CDR3 reads CASSAVRQGARRGYTF. The CDR3 coding sequence is TGTGCCAGCAGTGCAGTTCGACAGGGGGCGAGGAGAGGCTACACCTTC.

The rearrangement joins TRBV19 to TRBJ2-3; 8 bases match TRBD2. Germline CDR1 reads LNHDA; CDR2 reads SQIVND (reference sequence). CDR3 length: 16 amino acids. With V trimmed by 2 bases and J by 5 bases, 9 bases remained unmatched. The CDR3 region has the DNA TGTGCCAGTAGTATAATCGGGGGGGCAGGTGAAGATACGCAGTATTTT. This sequence encodes CASSIIGGAGEDTQYF.

Of note for this clone: A read error may explain this, as a much larger clone is one base away. The chain uses TRBV7-9 and TRBJ1-1; TRBD1 might be the D (6 bases). Per the germline V gene, CDR1 is SEHNR and CDR2 is FQNEAQ (reference sequence). Deletions cut 3 bases from V and 1 base from J, with 6 bases between. The CDR3 consists of 13 residues. The CDR3 reads CASSLGQNTEAFF. As DNA, the CDR3 is TGTGCCAGCAGCTTGGGACAGAACACTGAAGCTTTCTTT.